The 24 T cell receptor beta chains below come from one sample, sequenced in a study of cytomegalovirus exposure and HLA in healthy donors. The PCR had 60 Vbeta and 13 Jbeta primers. Profiled with immunoSEQ multiplex PCR; TCRdb holds only in-frame clones, not every one. The table shows around 110,000 clones, with more than 60% occurring only once. The material sequenced was PBMCs. Every receptor here comes from a woman aged 40 to 55 in good health and CMV-seropositive.

This clone was seen once. The rearrangement links TRBV27 to TRBJ2-2; D is possibly TRBD2 (5 bases). The V and J ends lost 5 bases and 6 bases respectively, with 13 bases between them. Germline loops: CDR1 MNHEY, CDR2 SMNVEV (reference sequence). The CDR3 totals 14 residues. The CDR3 protein is CASSSSKEAGELFF. CDR3 nucleotides: TGTGCCAGCAGTAGCAGTAAGGAGGCCGGGGAGCTGTTTTTT.

J is TRBJ1-1 and V is TRBV27; no firm D call. Germline CDR1 and CDR2: MNHEY and SMNVEV (reference sequence). This CDR3 contains 12 residues. V was trimmed by 3 bases and J by 2 bases, leaving 4 bases between them. CDR3 in DNA: TGTGCCAGCAGTTTCGGTAACACTGAAGCTTTCTTT. Its protein product is CASSFGNTEAFF.

The genes are TRBV19 and TRBJ1-6; 8 positions match TRBD1. The CDR3 is made up of 18 amino acids. After removal of 3 bases from V and 0 bases from J, the junction contained 7 bases not matched to a gene. Germline assignment: CDR1 LNHDA and CDR2 SQIVND (reference sequence). CDR3 nucleotide sequence: TGTGCCAGTAGTATTTCCGGCAGGGGGCGCTCCTATAATTCACCCCTCCACTTT. It specifies CASSISGRGRSYNSPLHF.

The chain is built from TRBV6-5 and TRBJ2-7, with a tentative D call TRBD1 (6 bases). Germline lookup yields CDR1 MNHEY and CDR2 SVGAGI. The germline V and J ends were trimmed by 8 bases and 2 bases, with 13 bases remaining between them. This CDR3 is built from 13 residues. The chain's CDR3 is CASPGHHTYEQYF. CDR3 DNA sequence: TGTGCCAGCCCGGGACACCATACCTACGAGCAGTACTTC.

This chain joins TRBV5-6 and TRBJ1-1; D not resolved. V shed 0 bases and J shed 4 bases, with 7 bases lying between them. Germline values: CDR1 SGHDT, CDR2 YYEEEE. The CDR3 runs to 13 residues. In DNA, the CDR3 is TGTGCCAGCAGCTTGGCGCTGGCCACTGAAGCTTTCTTT. Its protein product is CASSLALATEAFF.

This clone was seen a handful of times. V is TRBV28 and J is TRBJ2-7, with TRBD2 matching over 8 bases. Losses at the gene ends were 5 bases for V and 2 bases for J; bases not matched to a gene: 8. This CDR3 has 15 residues. The germline CDR1 and CDR2 sequences are MDHEN and SYDVKM. The CDR3 sequence is CASSILAGTAYEQYF. CDR3 nucleotide sequence: TGTGCCAGCAGTATTCTAGCGGGCACAGCCTACGAGCAGTACTTC.

This clone was recorded once. The chain carries TRBV5-1 and TRBJ2-5; 13 bases line up with TRBD2. The CDR3 extends over 17 amino acids. Germline lookup yields CDR1 SGHRS and CDR2 YFSETQ. Losses at the gene ends were 4 bases for V and 5 bases for J; bases not matched to a gene: 11. In nucleotides, the CDR3 is TGCGCCAGCAGCCGACTAGCGGGAGGCCGCGGGGCGGAGACCCAGTACTTC. Protein: CASSRLAGGRGAETQYF.

The rearrangement joins TRBV6-5 to TRBJ1-1; D is unresolved. This CDR3 is built from 13 residues. In germline, CDR1 is MNHEY, CDR2 SVGAGI. Trimming took 1 base from V and 4 from J, leaving 7 bases between them. The CDR3 bases are TGTGCCAGCAGTTACTATTTTAGCACTGAAGCTTTCTTT. Residues: CASSYYFSTEAFF.

This chain joins TRBV5-1 and TRBJ2-3; 13 bases map to TRBD2. Germline loops: CDR1 SGHRS, CDR2 YFSETQ. The trim removed 0 bases at V and 2 bases at J, leaving 3 bases unmatched. CDR3 length: 17 residues. DNA of the CDR3: TGCGCCAGCAGCTTGGGACTAGCGGGAGGAAACACAGATACGCAGTATTTT. Translation gives CASSLGLAGGNTDTQYF.

This chain uses TRBV6-5 with TRBJ2-5, with TRBD2 as a possible D gene (6 bases). Germline CDR1 MNHEY, CDR2 SVGAGI. The CDR3 loop spans 12 amino acids. The V and J ends lost 6 bases and 6 bases respectively, with 11 bases between them. CDR3 in DNA: TGTGCCAGCAGGGAGGGCCTAAAGACCCAGTACTTC. It specifies CASREGLKTQYF.

The J gene is TRBJ1-6, the V gene TRBV7-6; D gene ambiguous. The CDR3 is 17 amino acids. Germline CDR1 is SGHVS and CDR2 is FNYEAQ. With 5 bases removed from V and 9 bases from J, the gap between germline ends came to 23 bases. The CDR3 spells CASSPRRSRVGSSPLHF. CDR3 nucleotides: TGTGCCAGCAGCCCCCGACGGTCACGAGTGGGGAGTTCACCCCTCCACTTT.

This chain connects TRBV5-1 to TRBJ2-3; the D gene is possibly TRBD2 (7 bases). CDR3 length: 16 residues. Trimming shortened V by 2 bases and J by 0 bases, and 13 bases separated the two germline ends. Germline CDR1 is SGHRS and CDR2 is YFSETQ. CDR3 nucleotide sequence: TGCGCCAGCAGCTTTGAGGGGGGGCACAGCACAGATACGCAGTATTTT. This gives the protein CASSFEGGHSTDTQYF.

Here the CDR3 reads CAGQGPSYEQYF. CDR3 DNA: TGTGCCGGACAGGGCCCTTCCTACGAGCAGTACTTC. V and J are TRBV30 and TRBJ2-7; TRBD1 matches at 8 bases. This CDR3 has 12 residues. Germline loops: CDR1 GTSNPN, CDR2 SVGIG (reference sequence). The J segment lost 1 base and the V segment lost 8 bases, leaving 4 bases of the junction unmatched.

This clone occurred a few times. The chain is built from TRBV7-9 and TRBJ2-7, with 7 bases fitting TRBD1. The CDR3 contains 15 residues. Germline trimming cut 2 bases from V and 2 bases from J; bases unmatched to any gene: 6. Germline V CDR1 and CDR2: SEHNR, FQNEAQ (reference sequence). The CDR3 DNA reads as TGTGCCAGCAGCTTAACTACAGGGGATCCCTACGAGCAGTACTTC. It encodes CASSLTTGDPYEQYF.

The gene calls are TRBV28 and TRBJ2-1; D might be TRBD2 (6 bases). Germline V CDR1 and CDR2: MDHEN, SYDVKM. The CDR3 covers 16 residues. Trimming stripped 3 bases from V and 7 bases from J, with 19 bases between. CDR3 loop: CASSFIRDLRGNEQFF. The CDR3, as DNA: TGTGCCAGCAGTTTTATCCGGGACCTTCGGGGGAATGAGCAGTTCTTC.

The rearrangement links TRBV30 to TRBJ1-1, with a weak D call TRBD1 (5 bases). The CDR3 length is 13 residues. Between the trimmed V and J ends, which lost 3 bases and 1 base, there was a span of 9 bases. The germline V gene has CDR1 GTSNPN and CDR2 SVGIG (reference sequence). CDR3 coding DNA: TGTGCCTGGAGGGCGGGGGGGAACACTGAAGCTTTCTTT. It codes for CAWRAGGNTEAFF.

This chain connects TRBV10-3 to TRBJ1-2; TRBD1 aligns across 7 bases. CDR1 is ENHRY, CDR2 SYGVKD, per germline. With 4 bases clipped from V and 0 bases from J, the junction kept 5 bases outside the gene matches. The CDR3 totals 15 residues. In DNA, the CDR3 is TGTGCCATCAGTGGAGGGACAGCCACTAACTATGGCTACACCTTC. Its translation is CAISGGTATNYGYTF.

The chain couples TRBV28 to TRBJ2-5; the D gene is possibly TRBD2 (5 bases). V shed 3 bases and J shed 3 bases, with 8 bases lying between them. This CDR3 is built from 13 residues. The germline CDR1 and CDR2 sequences are MDHEN and SYDVKM. The CDR3 nucleotides are TGTGCCAGCAGTTTCAAGCGGAAAGAGACCCAGTACTTC. Encoded protein: CASSFKRKETQYF.

J is TRBJ1-6 and V is TRBV18, with TRBD1 identical over 7 bases. The germline gives CDR1 KGHSH, CDR2 LQKENI. V lost 5 bases and J lost 4; bases outside the gene matches: 2. The CDR3 loop spans 14 amino acids. The DNA for the CDR3 is TGTGCCAGCTCAATGACAGGGTATAATTCACCCCTCCACTTT. It encodes CASSMTGYNSPLHF.

V is TRBV28 and J is TRBJ1-5, with D perhaps matching TRBD1 (6 bases). CDR1 MDHEN and CDR2 SYDVKM come from the germline V gene. Trimming left V 5 bases short and J 7 bases short, with 15 bases between. CDR3 length: 14 amino acids. The CDR3 loop reads CASSPTSGDQPQHF. In DNA, the CDR3 is TGTGCCAGCAGTCCCACCTCAGGGGACCAGCCCCAGCATTTT.

The chain couples TRBV6-1 to TRBJ1-1, with D maybe TRBD1 (5 bases). Trimming took 6 bases from V and 0 from J, leaving 11 bases between them. CDR3 size: 14 residues. Germline values: CDR1 MNHNS, CDR2 SASEGT. The chain's CDR3 is CASRRGTVNTEAFF. The CDR3 DNA is TGTGCCAGCAGGCGGGGGACCGTGAACACTGAAGCTTTCTTT.

This clone was seen more than once but under ten times. J is TRBJ2-1 and V is TRBV9; 8 positions match TRBD1. This CDR3 comprises 15 residues. V shed 4 bases, J shed 8 bases, and the junction held 11 bases outside the gene matches. Germline V CDR1 and CDR2: SGDLS, YYNGEE. In DNA, the CDR3 is TGTGCCAGCAGCCCCCATGACAGGGGCGCGGATGAGCAGTTCTTC. Amino acids: CASSPHDRGADEQFF.

The rearrangement uses TRBV9 and TRBJ2-7, with a weak D call TRBD1 (5 bases). The CDR3 spans 14 residues. Germline-derived CDR1 and CDR2 are SGDLS and YYNGEE. Trimming cost V 0 bases and J 2 bases, with 9 bases left between them. The DNA for the CDR3 is TGTGCCAGCAGCGTAGACGGCAGGGCCTACGAGCAGTACTTC. Its protein product is CASSVDGRAYEQYF.

V usage is TRBV5-8 and J usage is TRBJ2-5; no clear D. Germline CDR1 SGHTS, CDR2 YDEGEE. V was trimmed by 0 bases and J by 3 bases, leaving 24 bases between them. This CDR3 region has 19 residues. CDR3 coding DNA: TGTGCCAGCAGCTTGGCTGCCCCCAGGTTTGGGTCCCGGAAAGAGACCCAGTACTTC. Encoded protein: CASSLAAPRFGSRKETQYF.